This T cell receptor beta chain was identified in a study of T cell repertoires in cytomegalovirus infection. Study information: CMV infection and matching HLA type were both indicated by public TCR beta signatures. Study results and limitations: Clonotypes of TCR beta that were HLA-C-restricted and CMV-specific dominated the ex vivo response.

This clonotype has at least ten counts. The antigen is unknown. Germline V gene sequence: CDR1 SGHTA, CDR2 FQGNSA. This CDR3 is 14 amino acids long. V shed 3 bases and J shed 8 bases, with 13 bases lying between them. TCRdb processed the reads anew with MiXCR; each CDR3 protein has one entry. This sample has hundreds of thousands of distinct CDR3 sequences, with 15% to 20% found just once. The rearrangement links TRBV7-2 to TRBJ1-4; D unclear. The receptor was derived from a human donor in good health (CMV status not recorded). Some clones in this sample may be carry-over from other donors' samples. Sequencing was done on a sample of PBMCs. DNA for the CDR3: TGTGCCAGCAGCTTTGGGAGTATAGGGGAAAAACTGTTTTTT. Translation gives CASSFGSIGEKLFF.